The rows below give T cell receptor beta chains drawn from one sample of a study of OX40 agonist ivuxolimab in advanced cancers. TCRdb's table, derived via immunoSEQ multiplex PCR, lists solely in-frame clones and lacks some. This table holds 60,000 to 70,000 clones, roughly four fifths found once. The sample was CD4+ or CD8+ T cells sorted from blood, taken in a trial of the OX40 agonist ivuxolimab. Receptors originate from an adult with an advanced solid tumor such as melanoma, head and neck, liver or kidney cancer. The CDR3 runs from the conserved cysteine through the conserved F or W.

J gene: TRBJ2-1; CDR3 length: 16; V gene: TRBV9; CDR3 protein: CASSVEIRGRHNEQFF
J gene: TRBJ2-3; CDR3 length: 15; V gene: TRBV6-5; CDR3 protein: CASSGTSVSTDTQYF
J gene: .; CDR3 length: 15; V gene: TRBV5-4; CDR3 protein: CASSWNVGGTYEQYF
J gene: TRBJ1-5; CDR3 length: 15; V gene: TRBV27; CDR3 protein: CASSLSTGFNQPQHF
J gene: TRBJ2-7; CDR3 length: 15; V gene: TRBV19; CDR3 protein: CASSIDSDGRGEQYF
J gene: TRBJ2-2; CDR3 length: 13; V gene: TRBV18; CDR3 protein: CASSPRNTGELFF
J gene: TRBJ1-2; CDR3 length: 13; V gene: TRBV27; CDR3 protein: CASSTNGQYGYTF
J gene: TRBJ2-5; CDR3 length: 16; V gene: TRBV11-3; CDR3 protein: CASSLGLLAGQETQYF
J gene: TRBJ2-1; CDR3 length: 14; V gene: TRBV29-1; CDR3 protein: CSTWTSGEYNEQFF
J gene: TRBJ2-1; CDR3 length: 14; V gene: TRBV29-1; CDR3 protein: CSVVGAVFNNEQFF
J gene: TRBJ2-7; CDR3 length: 15; V gene: TRBV11-2; CDR3 protein: CASSLRAGGPYEQYF
J gene: TRBJ2-2; CDR3 length: 17; V gene: TRBV7-2; CDR3 protein: CASSLGPRGANTGELFF
J gene: TRBJ2-3; CDR3 length: 16; V gene: TRBV6-5; CDR3 protein: CASSSGLAGWGDTQYF
J gene: TRBJ2-7; CDR3 length: 16; V gene: TRBV27; CDR3 protein: CASSSRRLAGVYEQYF
J gene: TRBJ2-7; CDR3 length: 12; V gene: TRBV10-3; CDR3 protein: CAISESQYEQYF
J gene: TRBJ1-4; CDR3 length: 15; V gene: TRBV18; CDR3 protein: CASSQGTGLNEKLFF
J gene: TRBJ2-2; CDR3 length: 15; V gene: TRBV11-3; CDR3 protein: CASSPRRRNTGELFF
J gene: TRBJ1-5; CDR3 length: 14; V gene: TRBV27; CDR3 protein: CASRRVSGNQPQHF
J gene: TRBJ2-3; CDR3 length: 13; V gene: TRBV19; CDR3 protein: CASSSGFPDTQYF
J gene: TRBJ1-2; CDR3 length: 16; V gene: TRBV6-1; CDR3 protein: CASSEALGGSGYGYTF
J gene: TRBJ1-5; CDR3 length: 15; V gene: TRBV19; CDR3 protein: CASSSTGGAGQPQHF
J gene: TRBJ2-7; CDR3 length: 13; V gene: TRBV19; CDR3 protein: CASKGRGLNEQYF
J gene: TRBJ2-2; CDR3 length: 15; V gene: TRBV7-9; CDR3 protein: CASSTDRGNTGELFF
J gene: TRBJ2-4; CDR3 length: 16; V gene: TRBV7-2; CDR3 protein: CASSSKLAGVKNIQYF
J gene: TRBJ2-5; CDR3 length: 14; V gene: TRBV19; CDR3 protein: CASSIGGVIGTQYF
J gene: TRBJ2-3; CDR3 length: 17; V gene: TRBV5-6; CDR3 protein: CASSLAASGTSTDTQYF
J gene: TRBJ2-1; CDR3 length: 15; V gene: TRBV11-2; CDR3 protein: CASSLASGNYNEQFF
J gene: TRBJ1-5; CDR3 length: 13; V gene: TRBV19; CDR3 protein: CASSPDHFGPQHF
J gene: TRBJ2-7; CDR3 length: 14; V gene: TRBV6-1; CDR3 protein: CASSEGGMAGPRYF
J gene: TRBJ1-3; CDR3 length: 14; V gene: TRBV15; CDR3 protein: CATSRGDSGNTIYF
J gene: TRBJ2-7; CDR3 length: 13; V gene: TRBV7-6; CDR3 protein: CASSLGSQYEQYF
J gene: TRBJ1-2; CDR3 length: 14; V gene: TRBV9; CDR3 protein: CASSGPGTNYGYTF
J gene: TRBJ1-2; CDR3 length: 13; V gene: TRBV28; CDR3 protein: CASSRQGALAYTF
J gene: TRBJ2-5; CDR3 length: 14; V gene: TRBV14; CDR3 protein: CASSQATAQATQYF
J gene: TRBJ2-7; CDR3 length: 17; V gene: TRBV4-3; CDR3 protein: CASSQDWGGRTTYEQYF
J gene: TRBJ2-3; CDR3 length: 16; V gene: TRBV7-3; CDR3 protein: CASSPYLGQVTDTQYF
J gene: TRBJ2-7; CDR3 length: 16; V gene: TRBV4-2; CDR3 protein: CASSQEPGTGVNEQYF
J gene: TRBJ1-4; CDR3 length: 17; V gene: TRBV27; CDR3 protein: CASSLSPRGLTNEKLFF
J gene: TRBJ2-1; CDR3 length: 14; V gene: TRBV27; CDR3 protein: CASSFRLAGGSQFF
J gene: TRBJ2-3; CDR3 length: 17; V gene: TRBV5-1; CDR3 protein: CASSLVFSVRSPDTQYF
J gene: TRBJ1-4; CDR3 length: 15; V gene: TRBV19; CDR3 protein: CASSSQGAANEKLFF
J gene: TRBJ2-5; CDR3 length: 10; V gene: TRBV20-1; CDR3 protein: CSAQQETQYF
J gene: TRBJ2-7; CDR3 length: 14; V gene: TRBV5-4; CDR3 protein: CASSLSGLSYEQYF
J gene: TRBJ1-6; CDR3 length: 15; V gene: TRBV28; CDR3 protein: CASSLGISYNSPLHF
J gene: TRBJ2-3; CDR3 length: 13; V gene: TRBV7-2; CDR3 protein: CASSLVLADTQYF
J gene: TRBJ2-2; CDR3 length: 15; V gene: TRBV6-6; CDR3 protein: CASSSPGQTTGELFF
J gene: TRBJ2-5; CDR3 length: 14; V gene: TRBV18; CDR3 protein: CASSPPLSRETQYF
J gene: TRBJ1-5; CDR3 length: 15; V gene: TRBV6-1; CDR3 protein: CASSEGGISNQPQHF
J gene: TRBJ2-1; CDR3 length: 14; V gene: TRBV15; CDR3 protein: CATSRDGGNNEQFF
J gene: TRBJ1-5; CDR3 length: 18; V gene: TRBV6-4; CDR3 protein: CASEKGRGAGRSNQPQHF
J gene: TRBJ1-1; CDR3 length: 15; V gene: TRBV6-6; CDR3 protein: CASSYSQGYNTEAFF